In its sample, the clone carrying this TCR beta chain was seen many times. Antigen: not known. The data were taken from a study of spatial heterogeneity in lung cancer. Study-wide background: Across tumor regions, counts of TCR transcripts showed a strong correlation with a T cell module score derived from matched bulk RNA-seq.

The CDR3 spans 13 residues. V was trimmed by 3 bases and J by 4 bases, leaving 9 bases between them. The time point here: sample taken at primary tumor resection. TCRdb redid the calling of the 5' RACE reads with MiXCR, one entry per CDR3 protein. The sample shows 18,000 or so distinct CDR3 sequences, around 6.5% of them seen only once. Study-wide results and caveats: It was found that expanded intratumoral alpha and beta TCR counts tracked tumor mutation counts.

Sequenced here: lung tumor tissue, sampled at surgery. The genes are TRBV12-3 or TRBV12-4 and TRBJ1-2; tentative D call: TRBD1 (6 bases). The receptor's source is a female donor with early-stage non-small cell lung cancer. The CDR3 protein is CASSFRGGYGYTF. The DNA for the CDR3 is TGTGCCAGCAGTTTCAGGGGTGGCTATGGCTACACCTTC.